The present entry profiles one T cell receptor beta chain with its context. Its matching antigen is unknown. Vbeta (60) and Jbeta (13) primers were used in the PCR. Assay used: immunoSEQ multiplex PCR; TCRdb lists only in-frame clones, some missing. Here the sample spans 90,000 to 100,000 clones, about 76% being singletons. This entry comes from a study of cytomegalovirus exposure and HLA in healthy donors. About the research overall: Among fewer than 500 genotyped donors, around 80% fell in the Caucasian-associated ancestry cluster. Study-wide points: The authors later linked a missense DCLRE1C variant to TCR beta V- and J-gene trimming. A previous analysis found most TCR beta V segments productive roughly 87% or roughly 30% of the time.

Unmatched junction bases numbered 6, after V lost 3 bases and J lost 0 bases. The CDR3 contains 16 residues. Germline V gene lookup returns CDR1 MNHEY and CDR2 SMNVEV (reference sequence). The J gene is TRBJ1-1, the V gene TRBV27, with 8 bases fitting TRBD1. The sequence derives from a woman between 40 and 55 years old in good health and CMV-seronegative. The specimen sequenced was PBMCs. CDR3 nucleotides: TGTGCCAGCAGTTTGGGGGGGACAGGATTGAACACTGAAGCTTTCTTT. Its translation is CASSLGGTGLNTEAFF.